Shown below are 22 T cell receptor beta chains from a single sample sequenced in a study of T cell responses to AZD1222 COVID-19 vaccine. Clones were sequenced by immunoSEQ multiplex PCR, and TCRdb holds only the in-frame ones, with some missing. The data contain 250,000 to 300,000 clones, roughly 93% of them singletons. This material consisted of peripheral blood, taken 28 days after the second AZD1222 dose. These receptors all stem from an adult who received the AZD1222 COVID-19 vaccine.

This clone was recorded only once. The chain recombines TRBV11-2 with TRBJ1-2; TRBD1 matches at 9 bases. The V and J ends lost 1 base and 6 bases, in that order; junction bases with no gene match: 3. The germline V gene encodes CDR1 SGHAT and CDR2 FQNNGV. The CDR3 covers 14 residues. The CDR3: CASSLGDREDGYTF. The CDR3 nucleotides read TGTGCCAGCAGCTTAGGGGACAGGGAAGATGGCTACACCTTC.

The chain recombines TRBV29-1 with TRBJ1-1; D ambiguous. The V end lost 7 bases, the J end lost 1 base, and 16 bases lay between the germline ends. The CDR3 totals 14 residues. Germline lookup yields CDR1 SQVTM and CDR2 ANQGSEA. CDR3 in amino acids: CSAGGLGKNTEAFF. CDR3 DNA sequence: TGCAGCGCCGGAGGCCTGGGGAAGAACACTGAAGCTTTCTTT. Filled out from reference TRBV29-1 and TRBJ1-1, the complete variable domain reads SAVISQKPSRDICQRGTSLTIQCQVDSQVTMMFWYRQQPGQSLTLIATANQGSEATYESGFVIDKFPISRPNLTFSTLTVSNMSPEDSSIYLCSAGGLGKNTEAFFGQGTRLTVV.

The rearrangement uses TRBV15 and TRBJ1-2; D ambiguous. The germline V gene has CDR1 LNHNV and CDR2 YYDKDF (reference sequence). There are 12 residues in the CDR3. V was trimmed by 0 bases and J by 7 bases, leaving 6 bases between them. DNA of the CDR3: TGTGCCACCAGCAGAGATGGACGTGGCTACACCTTC. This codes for CATSRDGRGYTF.

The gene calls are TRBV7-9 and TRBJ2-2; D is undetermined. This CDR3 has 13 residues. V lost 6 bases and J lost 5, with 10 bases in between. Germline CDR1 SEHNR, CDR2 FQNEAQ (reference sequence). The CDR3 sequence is CASRPAGTGELFF. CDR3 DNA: TGTGCCAGCAGACCTGCCGGGACCGGGGAGCTGTTTTTT.

The CDR3 coding sequence is TGTGCCTGGCGGACCTTAGGGACTAATGAAAAACTGTTTTTT. Amino acid sequence: CAWRTLGTNEKLFF. The V gene is TRBV30, the J gene TRBJ1-4; D uncertain. CDR3 length equals 14 residues. In germline, CDR1 is GTSNPN, CDR2 SVGIG (reference sequence). Between the trimmed V and J ends, which lost 5 bases and 2 bases, there was a span of 12 bases.

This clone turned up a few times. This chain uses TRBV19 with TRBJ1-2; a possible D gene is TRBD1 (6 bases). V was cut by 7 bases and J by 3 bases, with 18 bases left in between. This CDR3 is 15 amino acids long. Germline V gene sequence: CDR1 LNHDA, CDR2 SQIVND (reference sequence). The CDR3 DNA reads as TGTGCCAGTACCGTCGGGGGGGCCTTGGACTATGGCTACACCTTC. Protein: CASTVGGALDYGYTF.

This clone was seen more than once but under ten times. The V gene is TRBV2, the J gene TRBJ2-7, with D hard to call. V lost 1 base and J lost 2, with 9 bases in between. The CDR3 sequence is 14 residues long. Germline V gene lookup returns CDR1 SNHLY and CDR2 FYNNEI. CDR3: CASSEGPGAYEQYF. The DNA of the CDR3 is TGTGCCAGCAGTGAAGGACCCGGCGCCTACGAGCAGTACTTC.

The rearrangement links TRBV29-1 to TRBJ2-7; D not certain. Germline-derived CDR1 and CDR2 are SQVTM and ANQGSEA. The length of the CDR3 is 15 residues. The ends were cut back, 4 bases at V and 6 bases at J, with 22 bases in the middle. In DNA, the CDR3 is TGCAGCGTTGTAGGCAGTGAGGTCCCAATTCCCGAGCAGTACTTC. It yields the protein CSVVGSEVPIPEQYF.

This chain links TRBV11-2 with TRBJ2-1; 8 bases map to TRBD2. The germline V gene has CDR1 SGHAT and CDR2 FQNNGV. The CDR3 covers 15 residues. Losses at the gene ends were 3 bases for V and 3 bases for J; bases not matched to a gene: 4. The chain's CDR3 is CASSFIAGHYNEQFF. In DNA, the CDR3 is TGTGCCAGCAGCTTTATAGCGGGGCACTACAATGAGCAGTTCTTC.

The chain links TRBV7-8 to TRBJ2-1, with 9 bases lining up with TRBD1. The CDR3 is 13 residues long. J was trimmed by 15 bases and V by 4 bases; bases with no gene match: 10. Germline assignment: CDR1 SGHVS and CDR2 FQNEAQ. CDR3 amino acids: CASSSDRGGFGFF. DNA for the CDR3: TGTGCCAGCAGCTCGGACAGGGGAGGGTTTGGGTTCTTC.

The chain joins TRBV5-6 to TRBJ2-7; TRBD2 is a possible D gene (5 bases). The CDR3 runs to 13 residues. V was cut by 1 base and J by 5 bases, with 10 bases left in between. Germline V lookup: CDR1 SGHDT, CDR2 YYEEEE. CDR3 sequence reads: CASSLFVGNEQYF. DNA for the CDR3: TGTGCCAGCAGCTTGTTCGTCGGGAACGAGCAGTACTTC.

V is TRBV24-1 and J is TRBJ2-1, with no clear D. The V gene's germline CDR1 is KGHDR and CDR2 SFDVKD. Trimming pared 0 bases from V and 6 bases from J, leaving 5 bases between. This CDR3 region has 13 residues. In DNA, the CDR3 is TGTGCCACCAGTGATTTGCGACGCAATGAGCAGTTCTTC. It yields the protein CATSDLRRNEQFF.

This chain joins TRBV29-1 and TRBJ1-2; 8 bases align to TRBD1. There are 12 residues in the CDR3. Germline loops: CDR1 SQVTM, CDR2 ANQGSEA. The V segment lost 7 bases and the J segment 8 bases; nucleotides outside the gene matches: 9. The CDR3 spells CSGFAGGEGYTF. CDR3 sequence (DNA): TGCAGCGGGTTCGCAGGGGGCGAGGGCTACACCTTC.

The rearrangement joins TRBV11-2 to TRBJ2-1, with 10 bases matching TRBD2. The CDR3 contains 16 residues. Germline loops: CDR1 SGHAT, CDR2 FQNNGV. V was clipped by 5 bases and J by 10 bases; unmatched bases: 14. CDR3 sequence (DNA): TGTGCCAGCAGCCCCCCTAGGAGCGGGAGGGCCGGGGAGCAGTTCTTC. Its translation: CASSPPRSGRAGEQFF.

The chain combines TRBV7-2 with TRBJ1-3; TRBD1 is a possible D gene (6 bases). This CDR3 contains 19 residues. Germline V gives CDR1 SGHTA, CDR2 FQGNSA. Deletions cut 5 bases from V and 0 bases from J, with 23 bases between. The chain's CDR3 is CASSPGTGFGGDSGNTIYF. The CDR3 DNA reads TGTGCCAGCAGCCCGGGTACAGGGTTTGGGGGAGACTCTGGAAACACCATATATTTT.

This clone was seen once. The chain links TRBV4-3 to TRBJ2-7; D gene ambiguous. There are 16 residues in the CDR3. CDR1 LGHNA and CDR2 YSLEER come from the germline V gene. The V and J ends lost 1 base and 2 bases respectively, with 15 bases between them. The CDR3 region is CASSQVRAGPPYEQYF. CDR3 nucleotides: TGCGCCAGCAGCCAAGTTCGAGCAGGCCCTCCCTACGAGCAGTACTTC.

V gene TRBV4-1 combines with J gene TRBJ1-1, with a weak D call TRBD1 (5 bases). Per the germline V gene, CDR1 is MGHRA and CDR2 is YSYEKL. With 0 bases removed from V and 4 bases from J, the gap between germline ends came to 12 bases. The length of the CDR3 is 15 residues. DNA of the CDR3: TGCGCCAGCAGCCAAGAAGGTCGGACAACCACTGAAGCTTTCTTT. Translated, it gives CASSQEGRTTTEAFF.

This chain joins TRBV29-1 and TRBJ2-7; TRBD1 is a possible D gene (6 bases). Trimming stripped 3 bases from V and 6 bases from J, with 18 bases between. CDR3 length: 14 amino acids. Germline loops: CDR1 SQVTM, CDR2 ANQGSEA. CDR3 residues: CSVERGTQSSEQYF. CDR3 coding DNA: TGCAGCGTTGAGAGGGGGACCCAATCGTCCGAGCAGTACTTC.

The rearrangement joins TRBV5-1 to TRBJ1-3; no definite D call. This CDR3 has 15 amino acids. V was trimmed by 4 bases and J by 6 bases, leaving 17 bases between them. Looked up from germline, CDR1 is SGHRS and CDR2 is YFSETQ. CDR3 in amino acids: CASSHEGLLENTIYF. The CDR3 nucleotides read TGCGCCAGCAGCCACGAGGGTTTACTGGAAAACACCATATATTTT.

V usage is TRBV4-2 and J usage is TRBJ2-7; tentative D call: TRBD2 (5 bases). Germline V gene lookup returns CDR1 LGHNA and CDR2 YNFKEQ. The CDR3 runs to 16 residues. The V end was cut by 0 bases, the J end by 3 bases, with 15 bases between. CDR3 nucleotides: TGTGCCAGCAGCCAAGATGATAAAACGGGGAACTACGAGCAGTACTTC. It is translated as CASSQDDKTGNYEQYF.

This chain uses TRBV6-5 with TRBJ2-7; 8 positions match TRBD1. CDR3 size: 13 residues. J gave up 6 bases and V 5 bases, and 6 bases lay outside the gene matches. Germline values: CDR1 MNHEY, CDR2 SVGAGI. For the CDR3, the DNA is TGTGCCAGCAGTAAGACAGGGGTATTCGAGCAGTACTTC. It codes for CASSKTGVFEQYF.

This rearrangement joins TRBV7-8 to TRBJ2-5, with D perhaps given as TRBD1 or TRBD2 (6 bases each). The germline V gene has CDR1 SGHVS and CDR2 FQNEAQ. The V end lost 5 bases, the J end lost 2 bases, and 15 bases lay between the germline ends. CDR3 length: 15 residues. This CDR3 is CASSARGLDQETQYF. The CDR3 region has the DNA TGTGCCAGCAGCGCCCGGGGGCTGGATCAAGAGACCCAGTACTTC. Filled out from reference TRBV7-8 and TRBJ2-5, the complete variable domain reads GAGVSQSPRYKVAKRGQDVALRCDPISGHVSLFWYQQALGQGPEFLTYFQNEAQLDKSGLPSDRFFAERPEGSVSTLKIQRTQQEDSAVYLCASSARGLDQETQYFGPGTRLLVL.